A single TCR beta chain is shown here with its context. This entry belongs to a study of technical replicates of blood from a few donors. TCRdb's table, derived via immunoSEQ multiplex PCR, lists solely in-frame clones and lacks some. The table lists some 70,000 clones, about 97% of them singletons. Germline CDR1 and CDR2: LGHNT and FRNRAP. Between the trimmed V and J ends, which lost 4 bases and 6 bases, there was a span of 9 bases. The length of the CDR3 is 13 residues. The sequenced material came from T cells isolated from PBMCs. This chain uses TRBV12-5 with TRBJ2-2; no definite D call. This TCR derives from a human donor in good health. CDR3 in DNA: TGTGCTAGTGGTTCCTCGGGTTCCGGGGAGCTGTTTTTT. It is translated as CASGSSGSGELFF. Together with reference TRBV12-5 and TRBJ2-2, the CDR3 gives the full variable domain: DARVTQTPRHKVTEMGQEVTMRCQPILGHNTVFWYRQTMMQGLELLAYFRNRAPLDDSGMPKDRFSAEMPDATLATLKIQPSEPRDSAVYFCASGSSGSGELFFGEGSRLTVL.